One and the same sample provided the 25 T cell receptor beta chains below, sequenced in a study of OX40 agonist ivuxolimab in advanced cancers. The assay was immunoSEQ multiplex PCR, and TCRdb's table has in-frame clones only and misses some. The sample has 85,000 to 95,000 clones, 91% seen once; the top ten hold about 2.4%. The specimen was CD4+ or CD8+ T cells sorted from blood, collected in a trial of the OX40 agonist ivuxolimab. The receptors originated from an adult with an advanced solid tumor such as melanoma, head and neck, liver or kidney cancer.

The V call is TRBV6-5, the J call TRBJ1-5; perhaps TRBD1 as D (5 bases). The germline gives CDR1 MNHEY, CDR2 SVGAGI. This CDR3 region has 11 residues. V lost 1 base and J lost 11, with 6 bases in between. The CDR3 protein is CASSYLQAQHF. For the CDR3, the DNA is TGTGCCAGCAGTTACTTACAGGCCCAGCATTTT.

The chain joins TRBV14 to TRBJ2-7; possible D gene TRBD2, 6 bases. Trimming removed 0 bases at V and 7 bases at J, with 22 bases between. CDR1 is SGHDN and CDR2 is FVKESK in the germline V gene. The CDR3 sequence is 17 residues long. DNA for the CDR3: TGTGCCAGCAGCCAAGATTACGCGGGACGAATCCGGGGGGAGCAGTACTTC. Its translation is CASSQDYAGRIRGEQYF.

The CDR3 region has the DNA TGCGCCAGCAGCTTAGTAGCGGGAGGCCAAGAGACCCAGTACTTC. Residues: CASSLVAGGQETQYF. The chain joins TRBV5-1 to TRBJ2-5; 10 nucleotides match TRBD2. J gave up 1 base and V 2 bases, and 2 bases lay outside the gene matches. The CDR3 loop spans 15 amino acids. CDR1 and CDR2 from the germline V gene are SGHRS and YFSETQ.

The V gene is TRBV10-3, the J gene TRBJ2-7; 7 bases are shared with TRBD2. The trim removed 6 bases at V and 3 bases at J, leaving 8 bases unmatched. The CDR3 spans 14 residues. Germline V gene sequence: CDR1 ENHRY, CDR2 SYGVKD. CDR3 coding DNA: TGTGCCATCAGCCCTAGCGGTTATTACTACGAGCAGTACTTC. Its translation is CAISPSGYYYEQYF.

This chain links TRBV5-1 with TRBJ1-1; D is possibly TRBD1 (5 bases). This CDR3 contains 14 residues. The ends were cut back, 3 bases at V and 3 bases at J, with 12 bases in the middle. Germline CDR1 is SGHRS and CDR2 is YFSETQ. The CDR3 sequence: CASSSQVRDTEAFF. In nucleotides, the CDR3 is TGCGCCAGCAGCTCTCAGGTCAGGGACACTGAAGCTTTCTTT.

The gene calls are TRBV5-8 and TRBJ1-2; 9 bases are shared with TRBD1. This CDR3 region has 15 residues. CDR1 is SGHTS, CDR2 YDEGEE, per germline. V lost 4 bases to trimming and J lost 6 bases; unmatched junction nucleotides: 10. CDR3 DNA: TGTGCCAGCAGCCGGAGGGACAGGGCAATTAATGGCTACACCTTC. Its translation: CASSRRDRAINGYTF.

This rearrangement joins TRBV19 to TRBJ2-6, with D possibly matching TRBD1 (5 bases). Trimming left V 4 bases short and J 0 bases short, with 16 bases between. Germline values: CDR1 LNHDA, CDR2 SQIVND (reference sequence). The CDR3 loop spans 18 amino acids. CDR3: CASSTRPGHRSGANVLTF. The CDR3 bases are TGTGCCAGTAGTACACGGCCCGGACACCGCTCTGGGGCCAACGTCCTGACTTTC.

This chain joins TRBV23-1 and TRBJ2-5, with 9 bases that match TRBD1. TRBV23-1 is annotated as an ORF whose role is uncertain. V gave up 5 bases and J gave up 1 base; unmatched junction bases: 20. There are 20 residues in the CDR3. Written as DNA, the CDR3 is TGCGCCAGCAGTGAAGATCCGTCTCCTCCGGGACAGGGAATCCAAGAGACCCAGTACTTC. Translated: CASSEDPSPPGQGIQETQYF.

The chain uses TRBV7-2 and TRBJ1-2; D is unclear. The CDR3 has 13 amino acids. The germline gives CDR1 SGHTA, CDR2 FQGNSA. Trimming left V 3 bases short and J 2 bases short, with 7 bases between. CDR3 nucleotides: TGTGCCAGCAGCTTGGGGAAAAACTATGGCTACACCTTC. Protein product: CASSLGKNYGYTF.

This rearrangement joins TRBV11-2 to TRBJ2-5, with D unresolved. With 5 bases removed from V and 6 bases from J, the gap between germline ends came to 10 bases. This CDR3 is built from 12 residues. Germline assignment: CDR1 SGHAT and CDR2 FQNNGV. Written as DNA, the CDR3 is TGTGCCAGCAGCCCCCTGCTAAAGACCCAGTACTTC. It encodes CASSPLLKTQYF.

A few counts support this clone. This rearrangement joins TRBV15 to TRBJ2-1; maybe TRBD2 (6 bases). Trimming stripped 4 bases from V and 3 bases from J, with 16 bases between. CDR1 is LNHNV and CDR2 is YYDKDF in the germline V gene (reference sequence). The CDR3 runs to 16 residues. The CDR3, as DNA: TGTGCCACCAGCATTCAACGCCCGGGGGTCTACAATGAGCAGTTCTTC. Its translation is CATSIQRPGVYNEQFF.

This rearrangement joins TRBV6-6 to TRBJ2-7, with 9 bases lining up with TRBD1. The germline CDR1 and CDR2 sequences are MNHNY and SVGAGI (reference sequence). With 6 bases clipped from V and 4 bases from J, the junction kept 10 bases outside the gene matches. This CDR3 contains 15 residues. CDR3 sequence reads: CASSTTGGAGYEQYF. The CDR3 nucleotides read TGTGCCAGCAGCACTACAGGGGGCGCAGGGTACGAGCAGTACTTC.

This clone has just one count. J is TRBJ2-2 and V is TRBV19, with TRBD1 matching 11 bases. The CDR3 covers 15 residues. V shed 6 bases and J 12 bases; nucleotides not matched to a gene: 12. Germline V CDR1 and CDR2: LNHDA, SQIVND (reference sequence). CDR3 amino acids: CASSADRGPSEKLFF. CDR3 DNA sequence: TGTGCCAGTAGCGCGGACAGGGGGCCCTCGGAGAAGCTGTTTTTT.

The chain is built from TRBV5-3 and TRBJ1-3; TRBD1 matches at 7 bases. TRBV5-3 falls under the ORF class, with uncertain function. The V and J ends lost 2 bases and 6 bases, in that order; junction bases with no gene match: 11. The CDR3 has 16 residues. The CDR3 DNA reads as TGTGCCAGAAGCTTAACCCAGGGGGTTGACGAAAACACCATATATTTT. Encoded protein: CARSLTQGVDENTIYF.

The chain couples TRBV28 to TRBJ1-1; no reliable D call. With 6 bases removed from V and 5 bases from J, the gap between germline ends came to 10 bases. This CDR3 is 12 amino acids long. Germline V lookup: CDR1 MDHEN, CDR2 SYDVKM. The CDR3 sequence: CASSTPPTEAFF. DNA for the CDR3: TGTGCCAGCAGCACGCCCCCGACTGAAGCTTTCTTT.

The rearrangement links TRBV5-4 to TRBJ1-2, with D perhaps TRBD1 (6 bases). This CDR3 has 15 residues. Germline CDR1 and CDR2: SGHNT and YYREEE (reference sequence). Trimming pared 4 bases from V and 2 bases from J, leaving 15 bases between. DNA for the CDR3: TGTGCCAGCAGCGTACAGGGTAGGTCGAACTATGGCTACACCTTC. It translates to CASSVQGRSNYGYTF.

The CDR3 region is CASSLERTFRDYNEQYF. CDR3 DNA: TGTGCCAGCAGCTTAGAGCGTACCTTCCGGGACTACAACGAGCAGTACTTC. This chain links TRBV7-8 with TRBJ2-7, with 7 positions matching TRBD2. Germline V gives CDR1 SGHVS, CDR2 FQNEAQ. The V and J ends lost 1 base and 5 bases, in that order; junction bases with no gene match: 14. The CDR3 is 17 amino acids.

The chain employs TRBV28 and TRBJ2-1; D unresolved. V lost 5 bases to trimming and J lost 7 bases, with 18 bases between them. The CDR3 contains 15 residues. The germline gives CDR1 MDHEN, CDR2 SYDVKM. Here the CDR3 DNA reads TGTGCCAGCAGTCCCACCGGGCGAAACCGTAATGAGCAGTTCTTC. The encoded protein is CASSPTGRNRNEQFF.

This chain links TRBV18 with TRBJ1-4; maybe TRBD1 (6 bases). CDR3 length equals 14 residues. In germline, CDR1 is KGHSH, CDR2 LQKENI. V gave up 8 bases and J gave up 3 bases, with 13 bases separating them. Here the CDR3 reads CASTQGSANEKLFF. The CDR3 DNA follows: TGTGCCAGCACGCAGGGGTCGGCTAATGAAAAACTGTTTTTT.

This clone was recorded only once. The chain combines TRBV6-5 with TRBJ2-7; TRBD1 matches 7 bases. This CDR3 is 15 amino acids long. Germline V gives CDR1 MNHEY, CDR2 SVGAGI. The V gene end was trimmed by 4 bases and the J gene end by 3 bases; junction bases not matched to a gene: 9. CDR3 protein: CASSLQGVGNYEQYF. CDR3 sequence (DNA): TGTGCCAGCAGTTTGCAGGGGGTTGGCAACTACGAGCAGTACTTC.

This clone was seen only once. The chain links TRBV5-1 to TRBJ1-2, with unresolved D. Trimming left V 1 base short and J 8 bases short, with 15 bases between. The germline CDR1 and CDR2 sequences are SGHRS and YFSETQ. The CDR3 runs 14 residues. The CDR3 loop reads CASSLFEGAGGYTF. CDR3 nucleotide sequence: TGCGCCAGCAGCTTGTTTGAGGGAGCGGGCGGCTACACCTTC.

The gene calls are TRBV7-9 and TRBJ2-1; TRBD2 matches at 12 bases. The CDR3 is 18 amino acids. Germline CDR1 is SEHNR and CDR2 is FQNEAQ (reference sequence). Trimming took 3 bases from V and 7 from J; bases not matched to a gene: 13. CDR3: CASSFGAPLAGGLNEQFF. CDR3 DNA: TGTGCCAGCAGCTTTGGGGCCCCACTAGCGGGAGGTTTGAATGAGCAGTTCTTC. Looking up the rest from reference TRBV7-9 and TRBJ2-1 gives the full variable domain: DTGVSQNPRHKITKRGQNVTFRCDPISEHNRLYWYRQTLGQGPEFLTYFQNEAQLEKSRLLSDRFSAERPKGSFSTLEIQRTEQGDSAMYLCASSFGAPLAGGLNEQFFGPGTRLTVL.

CDR3 residues: CASSKPADRDQPQHF. The DNA of the CDR3 is TGTGCCAGCAGCAAACCCGCAGACAGGGATCAGCCCCAGCATTTT. The chain joins TRBV21-1 to TRBJ1-5; the table names TRBD1, a call not compared with the DNA. TRBV21-1 constitutes a pseudogene. The length of the CDR3 is 15 residues.

The DNA for the CDR3 is TGTGCCAGCAGTACTGGACTAGAGGGAGAGCAGTTCTTC. Encoded protein: CASSTGLEGEQFF. The chain recombines TRBV6-5 with TRBJ2-1, with 7 bases aligning to TRBD2. V was clipped by 5 bases and J by 10 bases; unmatched bases: 8. Germline CDR1 and CDR2: MNHEY and SVGAGI. The CDR3 loop spans 13 amino acids.

The CDR3 DNA is TGTGCCAGCAGCCCCTATTCGGACAGGGCCGGAAACACCATATATTTT. Protein: CASSPYSDRAGNTIYF. The chain couples TRBV5-5 to TRBJ1-3, with TRBD1 matching over 8 bases. Germline V CDR1 and CDR2: SGHKS, YYEKEE (reference sequence). The J segment lost 4 bases and the V segment lost 4 bases, leaving 10 bases of the junction unmatched. The CDR3 loop spans 16 amino acids.